One and the same sample provided the 17 T cell receptor beta chains below, sequenced in a study of OX40 agonist ivuxolimab in advanced cancers. Generated by immunoSEQ multiplex PCR, the TCRdb table keeps only in-frame clones and is missing some. There are roughly 39,000 clones in the sample; over 75% occur only once, and less than 15% lies in the top ten. Sequencing used CD4+ or CD8+ T cells sorted from blood, obtained in a trial of the OX40 agonist ivuxolimab. These receptors originate from an adult with an advanced solid tumor such as melanoma, head and neck, liver or kidney cancer.

The chain's CDR3 is CASSLGISYSYGYTF. CDR3 DNA sequence: TGTGCCAGCAGCTTAGGGATTTCGTATAGCTATGGCTACACCTTC. The chain is built from TRBV11-2 and TRBJ1-2; D gene uncertain. The CDR3 has 15 amino acids. V was cut by 1 base and J by 4 bases, with 13 bases left in between. Germline V gene sequence: CDR1 SGHAT, CDR2 FQNNGV.

The chain employs TRBV7-9 and TRBJ2-3, with 13 bases identical to TRBD2. This CDR3 comprises 16 residues. The germline gives CDR1 SEHNR, CDR2 FQNEAQ (reference sequence). V trimming: 5 bases; J trimming: 3 bases; junction bases outside the gene matches: 5. CDR3 nucleotides: TGTGCCAGCAGCATGGGACTAGCGGGACGGACAGATACGCAGTATTTT. Residues: CASSMGLAGRTDTQYF.

This chain joins TRBV28 and TRBJ2-3; 10 bases match TRBD2. The CDR3 loop spans 14 amino acids. Germline V CDR1 and CDR2: MDHEN, SYDVKM. CDR3 in DNA: TGTGCTTCCGAAACCCAGCGGGGGGGAGATACGCAGTATTTT. Translation: CASETQRGGDTQYF.

Turning to this clone: Its ends do not fully match the called genes, so a read error is possible. The chain uses TRBV19 and TRBJ1-4; D gene uncertain. CDR3 length equals 11 residues. Germline V gene data show CDR1 as LNHDA and CDR2 as SQIVND (reference sequence). The CDR3 DNA follows: TGTGCCAGTAGTATAGTCCGGGGAACTGTTTTT. Its translation: CASSIVRGTVF.

The V call is TRBV7-9, the J call TRBJ2-1; 11 bases align to TRBD2. J gave up 7 bases and V 5 bases, and 13 bases lay outside the gene matches. This CDR3 is 17 amino acids long. Germline loops: CDR1 SEHNR, CDR2 FQNEAQ (reference sequence). The CDR3 DNA reads as TGTGCCAGCAGCCGAGAGGTGACTAGCGGGATATTGAATGAGCAGTTCTTC. Protein product: CASSREVTSGILNEQFF.

This clone has only a few counts. The J gene is TRBJ1-3, the V gene TRBV7-6; D gene uncertain. Germline V CDR1 and CDR2: SGHVS, FNYEAQ. Trimming took 1 base from V and 2 from J, leaving 3 bases between them. The CDR3 sequence is 13 residues long. CDR3 nucleotides: TGTGCCAGCAGCTTAGATGCTGGAAACACCATATATTTT. Amino acids: CASSLDAGNTIYF.

The chain joins TRBV6-6 to TRBJ2-5; perhaps TRBD2 as D (6 bases). This CDR3 region has 15 residues. CDR1 and CDR2 (germline): MNHNY, SVGAGI (reference sequence). The V gene lost 1 base and the J gene lost 4 bases, with 13 bases spanning the gap. The CDR3 sequence is CASSYFEVGGETQYF. Here the CDR3 DNA reads TGTGCCAGCAGTTACTTTGAGGTGGGAGGAGAGACCCAGTACTTC.

This clone was seen just once. The V call is TRBV10-3, the J call TRBJ1-1; D is uncertain. The CDR3 runs 13 residues. CDR1 ENHRY and CDR2 SYGVKD come from the germline V gene. V lost 3 bases, J lost 0 bases, and 5 bases lay in between. The CDR3 sequence: CAISDGMNTEAFF. In DNA form, the CDR3 reads TGTGCCATCAGTGACGGGATGAACACTGAAGCTTTCTTT.

The chain joins TRBV7-9 to TRBJ2-1; 9 positions agree with TRBD2. The V and J ends lost 5 bases and 5 bases, in that order; junction bases with no gene match: 13. The CDR3 consists of 17 residues. Germline lookup yields CDR1 SEHNR and CDR2 FQNEAQ (reference sequence). The CDR3 is CASSLGEGLAPNNEQFF. The CDR3 region has the DNA TGTGCCAGCAGCCTGGGGGAGGGACTAGCCCCAAACAATGAGCAGTTCTTC.

In its sample, this clone was seen once. The chain combines TRBV6-1 with TRBJ1-4; D ambiguous. V lost 4 bases to trimming and J lost 7 bases, with 7 bases between them. CDR3 length: 12 residues. The V gene's germline CDR1 is MNHNS and CDR2 SASEGT. Here the CDR3 DNA reads TGTGCCAGCAGTGGGCCGATTGAAAAACTGTTTTTT. Translated: CASSGPIEKLFF.

This chain uses TRBV5-1 with TRBJ1-4; D is unresolved. This CDR3 region has 14 residues. V was cut by 2 bases and J by 2 bases, with 7 bases left in between. Germline CDR1 SGHRS, CDR2 YFSETQ. The CDR3 reads CASSLAGTNEKLFF. The CDR3 nucleotides read TGCGCCAGCAGCTTAGCCGGGACTAATGAAAAACTGTTTTTT.

This clone appeared a single time. This chain connects TRBV5-1 to TRBJ1-4; TRBD1 matches 9 bases. The CDR3 runs to 15 residues. CDR1 and CDR2 from the germline V gene are SGHRS and YFSETQ. The junction had 2 bases not matched to a gene; V was cut back by 2 bases and J by 3 bases. CDR3 nucleotide sequence: TGCGCCAGCAGCTTACAGGGGGCATCTAATGAAAAACTGTTTTTT. Translation gives CASSLQGASNEKLFF.

V is TRBV5-6 and J is TRBJ1-2, with D possibly TRBD1 on 6 matching bases. The V end lost 3 bases, the J end lost 8 bases, and 11 bases lay between the germline ends. Germline V gives CDR1 SGHDT, CDR2 YYEEEE. The CDR3 is 12 residues long. The CDR3 region has the DNA TGTGCCAGCAGCTCTGGACAGCCCGGCTACACCTTC. It encodes CASSSGQPGYTF.

The rearrangement uses TRBV7-9 and TRBJ2-7; perhaps TRBD1 as D (5 bases). CDR1 and CDR2 from the germline V gene are SEHNR and FQNEAQ (reference sequence). This CDR3 region has 15 residues. V gave up 7 bases and J gave up 3 bases, with 19 bases separating them. CDR3 sequence reads: CASTDLGASIYEQYF. The CDR3 DNA sequence: TGTGCCAGCACCGATCTAGGGGCCTCTATCTACGAGCAGTACTTC.

This sequence joins TRBV7-2 and TRBJ1-2, with D unclear. Germline V lookup: CDR1 SGHTA, CDR2 FQGNSA. Trimming shortened V by 4 bases and J by 5 bases, and 17 bases separated the two germline ends. The CDR3 covers 15 residues. In nucleotides, the CDR3 is TGTGCCAGCAGCTCTCATGTGGGTGGGCGGTATGGCTACACCTTC. Translating gives CASSSHVGGRYGYTF.

The CDR3 region is CASTTRATGELFF. The DNA of the CDR3 is TGTGCCAGCACCACCCGCGCCACCGGGGAGCTGTTTTTT. The rearrangement uses TRBV4-2 and TRBJ2-2; no clear D gene. V was cut by 7 bases and J by 4 bases, with 10 bases left in between. Germline loops: CDR1 LGHNA, CDR2 YNFKEQ. The CDR3 totals 13 residues.

V gene TRBV28 combines with J gene TRBJ2-2; 11 positions match TRBD2. Per germline, CDR1 MDHEN and CDR2 SYDVKM. The CDR3 length is 18 residues. Unmatched junction bases numbered 11, after V lost 2 bases and J lost 6 bases. The DNA of the CDR3 is TGTGCCAGCAGTTTAGCCCCCCTAGCGGGAGGATCAGCCGGGGAGCTGTTTTTT. This encodes CASSLAPLAGGSAGELFF.